The clone carrying this TCR beta chain has at least ten counts. The data stem from a study of T-cell reconstitution after alpha-beta-depleted transplantation in children. V gave up 7 bases and J gave up 3 bases; unmatched junction bases: 10. The CDR3 consists of 16 residues. Looked up from germline, CDR1 is MNHEY and CDR2 is SVGEGT. The TCRbeta library was prepared with unique molecular identifiers. MiXCR was run by TCRdb on the PCR reads, yielding one entry per CDR3 protein. The sample yields roughly 100,000 distinct CDR3 sequences, approximately 8% seen once. This clonotype originated in a boy aged 2 to 10 with acute lymphoblastic leukemia, due to receive a stem cell transplant. The input for sequencing was PBMCs, taken before TCRalphabeta/CD19-depleted stem cell transplant. V gene TRBV6-2 or TRBV6-3 combines with J gene TRBJ2-3; 10 nucleotides align to TRBD2. This CDR3 is CASNSFTSGVTDTQYF. CDR3 in DNA: TGTGCCAGCAATTCCTTTACTAGCGGGGTTACAGATACGCAGTATTTT.